This is a list of T cell receptor beta chains from one sample in a study of vaccination and CD4 T cells after COVID-19. These receptors are not linked to any known antigen. TCRdb re-called the PCR reads through MiXCR, storing one row per CDR3 protein. The data contain 9,000 to 9,500 distinct CDR3 sequences, less than 50% of them singletons. The source material was CD4+ T cells from blood, cultured in vitro. Every receptor here comes from a human donor in good health. CDR3s include the opening cysteine and the closing phenylalanine or tryptophan. Fields, in order: J gene, V gene, clone size, D gene, CDR3 DNA, CDR3 protein. D genes are given only for firm matches. Some rows mark clone size as missing; the rest say once, few, many or name a class of expanded clone.

j_gene: TRBJ2-5
v_gene: TRBV7-2
abundance: .
d_gene: .
CDR3nt: TGTGCCAGCAGCTTAGTAGGGGGGTACCAAGAGACCCAGTACTTC
CDR3aa: CASSLVGGYQETQYF

j_gene: TRBJ2-5
v_gene: TRBV9
abundance: .
d_gene: TRBD2
CDR3nt: TGTGCCAGCAGCGGGACTAGCAGGGTAGAGACCCAGTACTTC
CDR3aa: CASSGTSRVETQYF

j_gene: TRBJ1-5
v_gene: TRBV19
abundance: few
d_gene: .
CDR3nt: TGTGCCAGTAGTAACCCCGGCCAGATTCAGCCCCAGCATTTT
CDR3aa: CASSNPGQIQPQHF

j_gene: TRBJ2-2
v_gene: TRBV27
abundance: .
d_gene: .
CDR3nt: TGTGCCAGCAGGGACTACGGGATCGATAGAACCGGGGAGCTGTTTTTT
CDR3aa: CASRDYGIDRTGELFF

j_gene: TRBJ1-2
v_gene: TRBV29-1
abundance: .
d_gene: .
CDR3nt: TGCAGCGTTGGGGGATCCAACTATGGCTACACCTTC
CDR3aa: CSVGGSNYGYTF

j_gene: TRBJ2-5
v_gene: TRBV6-1
abundance: .
d_gene: .
CDR3nt: TGTGCCAGCAGTACGCGAGAGACAGACATCCAAGAGACCCAGTACTTC
CDR3aa: CASSTRETDIQETQYF

j_gene: TRBJ1-1
v_gene: TRBV19
abundance: few
d_gene: .
CDR3nt: TGTGCCACAAATTATTACGGGGGTAACACTGAAGCTTTCTTT
CDR3aa: CATNYYGGNTEAFF

j_gene: TRBJ2-2
v_gene: TRBV5-4
abundance: few
d_gene: .
CDR3nt: TGTGCCAGCAGCTTAGTGGACAGCACCGGGGAGCTGTTTTTT
CDR3aa: CASSLVDSTGELFF

j_gene: TRBJ2-3
v_gene: TRBV4-2
abundance: once
d_gene: .
CDR3nt: TGTGCCAGCAGCCAAGAAAACCCGAGGACAGATACGCAGTATTTT
CDR3aa: CASSQENPRTDTQYF

j_gene: TRBJ2-5
v_gene: TRBV20-1
abundance: .
d_gene: .
CDR3nt: TGCAGTGCCGGAGCACTAGGGACCACAGAGACCCAGTACTTC
CDR3aa: CSAGALGTTETQYF

j_gene: TRBJ1-5
v_gene: TRBV27
abundance: .
d_gene: .
CDR3nt: TGTGCCAGCGGCAGAACCGGCGAACCCCAGCATTTT
CDR3aa: CASGRTGEPQHF

j_gene: TRBJ1-1
v_gene: TRBV25-1
abundance: .
d_gene: .
CDR3nt: TGTGCCAGCACAGCTGCGAACACTGAAGCTTTCTTT
CDR3aa: CASTAANTEAFF

j_gene: TRBJ2-3
v_gene: TRBV28
abundance: once
d_gene: .
CDR3nt: TGTGCCAGCAGACCTACACTAACAGATACGCAGTATTTT
CDR3aa: CASRPTLTDTQYF

j_gene: TRBJ1-1
v_gene: TRBV5-1
abundance: .
d_gene: .
CDR3nt: TGCGCCAGCAGCTTGGAAAGAGGGACCCCGGGAGCTTTCTTT
CDR3aa: CASSLERGTPGAFF

j_gene: TRBJ1-5
v_gene: TRBV24-1
abundance: .
d_gene: TRBD1
CDR3nt: TGTGCCACCAGTGGCCCCAGGACAGGGAGCCCCCAGCATTTT
CDR3aa: CATSGPRTGSPQHF

j_gene: TRBJ1-2
v_gene: TRBV20-1
abundance: few
d_gene: .
CDR3nt: TGCAGTGCTAGCATAAGGGGAAAACGGGCTAACTATGGCTACACCTTC
CDR3aa: CSASIRGKRANYGYTF

j_gene: TRBJ2-2
v_gene: TRBV21-1
abundance: .
d_gene: .
CDR3nt: TGTGCCAGCAGCAAACGGGCCAGCTTCGCCGGGGAGCTGTTTTTT
CDR3aa: CASSKRASFAGELFF

j_gene: TRBJ1-1
v_gene: TRBV6-1
abundance: .
d_gene: .
CDR3nt: TGTGCCAGCAGCCGCTTCAGGGCCCAGGGGTTCGATGAAGCTTTCTTT
CDR3aa: CASSRFRAQGFDEAFF

j_gene: TRBJ2-2
v_gene: TRBV5-4
abundance: .
d_gene: .
CDR3nt: TGTGCCAGCAGCCCCGCCCCGGGAGTGGACACCGGGGAGCTGTTTTTT
CDR3aa: CASSPAPGVDTGELFF

j_gene: TRBJ2-5
v_gene: TRBV7-7
abundance: .
d_gene: TRBD2
CDR3nt: TGTGCCAGCAGCAACCGGGGCGGGGGGGCAGAGACCCAGTACTTC
CDR3aa: CASSNRGGGAETQYF

j_gene: TRBJ2-1
v_gene: TRBV7-2
abundance: .
d_gene: TRBD2
CDR3nt: TGTGCCAGCAATCCGAGGACTAGCACTAATGAGCAGTTCTTC
CDR3aa: CASNPRTSTNEQFF

j_gene: TRBJ1-2
v_gene: TRBV7-6
abundance: .
d_gene: .
CDR3nt: TGTGCCAGCAGCTTTGCCCCTATAAGCACCTATGGCTACACCTTC
CDR3aa: CASSFAPISTYGYTF

j_gene: TRBJ1-5
v_gene: TRBV7-2
abundance: few
d_gene: TRBD1
CDR3nt: TGTGCCAGCAGCCCGGACAGGTACAATCAGCCCCAGCATTTT
CDR3aa: CASSPDRYNQPQHF

j_gene: TRBJ2-7
v_gene: TRBV6-2/TRBV6-3
abundance: .
d_gene: .
CDR3nt: TGTGCCAGCAGTTACTCAGGAGTGGACTACGAGCAGTACTTC
CDR3aa: CASSYSGVDYEQYF

j_gene: TRBJ2-7
v_gene: TRBV6-5
abundance: few
d_gene: .
CDR3nt: TGTGCCAGCAGTTACTCGGCCGACAGCTCCTACGAGCAGTACTTC
CDR3aa: CASSYSADSSYEQYF

j_gene: TRBJ1-1
v_gene: TRBV7-2
abundance: .
d_gene: .
CDR3nt: TGTGCCAGCAGCTTAGGAAGTTGGGAGGGGAACACTGAAGCTTTCTTT
CDR3aa: CASSLGSWEGNTEAFF

j_gene: TRBJ2-6
v_gene: TRBV12-3/TRBV12-4
abundance: .
d_gene: .
CDR3nt: TGTGCCAGCAGTTCAGAGGGTTGGGGCCAATCAAGCTCTGGGGCCAACGTCCTGACTTTC
CDR3aa: CASSSEGWGQSSSGANVLTF

j_gene: TRBJ1-5
v_gene: TRBV19
abundance: .
d_gene: TRBD1
CDR3nt: TGTGCCAGTAACAAACAGGGGGTCGGGCATCAGCCCCAGCATTTT
CDR3aa: CASNKQGVGHQPQHF

j_gene: TRBJ2-3
v_gene: TRBV20-1
abundance: .
d_gene: .
CDR3nt: TGCAGTGCTATAACTAGTGGGCGGGCAGATACGCAGTATTTT
CDR3aa: CSAITSGRADTQYF

j_gene: TRBJ2-7
v_gene: TRBV28
abundance: .
d_gene: .
CDR3nt: TGTGCCAGCAGTGGGGCCTACGAGCAGTACTTC
CDR3aa: CASSGAYEQYF

j_gene: TRBJ2-7
v_gene: TRBV27
abundance: few
d_gene: .
CDR3nt: TGTGCCAGCAGTTTAATCCAGGGGTACGAGCAGTACTTC
CDR3aa: CASSLIQGYEQYF

j_gene: TRBJ2-5
v_gene: TRBV15
abundance: .
d_gene: .
CDR3nt: TGTGCCACCAACATCCGGACACAGGAGACCCAGTACTTC
CDR3aa: CATNIRTQETQYF

j_gene: TRBJ2-3
v_gene: TRBV20-1
abundance: .
d_gene: .
CDR3nt: TGCAGTGCCGTCCCGGGTTGGGACACAGATACGCAGTATTTT
CDR3aa: CSAVPGWDTDTQYF

j_gene: TRBJ1-5
v_gene: TRBV7-8
abundance: few
d_gene: .
CDR3nt: TGTGCCAGCAGCTTAGGAGGGACCGTGAATCAGCCCCAGCATTTT
CDR3aa: CASSLGGTVNQPQHF

j_gene: TRBJ2-7
v_gene: TRBV19
abundance: once
d_gene: .
CDR3nt: TGTGCCAGTAGAGAGAGGGACTTTCCCTCCTACGAGCAGTACTTC
CDR3aa: CASRERDFPSYEQYF

j_gene: TRBJ1-5
v_gene: TRBV7-9
abundance: .
d_gene: .
CDR3nt: TGTGCCAGCAGCTTAGATATGGAACCCCAGCATTTT
CDR3aa: CASSLDMEPQHF

j_gene: TRBJ2-7
v_gene: TRBV6-1
abundance: .
d_gene: .
CDR3nt: TGTGCCAGCGCTGGGACTTCGGGCTACGAGCAGTACTTC
CDR3aa: CASAGTSGYEQYF

j_gene: TRBJ2-6
v_gene: TRBV2
abundance: .
d_gene: TRBD1
CDR3nt: TGTGCCAGCAGAGGACAGGGAAACGTCCTGACTTTC
CDR3aa: CASRGQGNVLTF

j_gene: TRBJ1-6
v_gene: TRBV30
abundance: .
d_gene: TRBD1
CDR3nt: TGTGCCTGGAGTGCCGGGACAGGGGTTGTCCTCCACTTT
CDR3aa: CAWSAGTGVVLHF

j_gene: TRBJ2-3
v_gene: TRBV2
abundance: few
d_gene: TRBD1
CDR3nt: TGTGCCAGCAGTGAAGGACCGGGACAGGGTGCAGATACGCAGTATTTT
CDR3aa: CASSEGPGQGADTQYF

j_gene: TRBJ2-2
v_gene: TRBV7-2
abundance: .
d_gene: TRBD1
CDR3nt: TGTGCCAGCAGCACCTACAGGGGGCGGGGGGAGCTGTTTTTT
CDR3aa: CASSTYRGRGELFF

j_gene: TRBJ1-3
v_gene: TRBV20-1
abundance: .
d_gene: TRBD1
CDR3nt: TGCAGTGCTCCAGGGGGCGGTGGAAACACCATATATTTT
CDR3aa: CSAPGGGGNTIYF

j_gene: TRBJ2-1
v_gene: TRBV7-8
abundance: few
d_gene: .
CDR3nt: TGTGCCAGCAGCTTAGGGTGGGGGCAGACCAATGAGCAGTTCTTC
CDR3aa: CASSLGWGQTNEQFF

j_gene: TRBJ2-5
v_gene: TRBV10-1
abundance: .
d_gene: .
CDR3nt: TGCGCCAGCAGTGATCAGGGGCTGGGGACCCAGTACTTC
CDR3aa: CASSDQGLGTQYF

j_gene: TRBJ1-4
v_gene: TRBV6-5
abundance: .
d_gene: TRBD1
CDR3nt: TGTGCCAGCAGTTACTCGGCCAGGGGGCGAATCCCGGAACTGTTTTTT
CDR3aa: CASSYSARGRIPELFF

j_gene: TRBJ1-2
v_gene: TRBV29-1
abundance: once
d_gene: .
CDR3nt: TGCAGCGTTGAATCCGAGGGGGGGGGAAGGAATGGCTACACCTTC
CDR3aa: CSVESEGGGRNGYTF

j_gene: TRBJ1-4
v_gene: TRBV9
abundance: .
d_gene: .
CDR3nt: TGTGCCAGCAGCGTAGGGCAGGGGAGAGGTGAAAAACTGTTTTTT
CDR3aa: CASSVGQGRGEKLFF